This T cell receptor (beta chain) was sequenced during a study of tumor and adjacent non-tumor tissue in lung cancer. The template was RNA from unsorted bulk tissue. More than 3 cm separated this lung sample from the edge of the tumor. This clonotype was recorded many times. A modified ARM-PCR protocol with three rounds of nested PCR amplified TCRbeta. Via MiXCR, TCRdb re-called the multiplex PCR reads, giving one row per CDR3 protein. The sample carries 85,000 to 130,000 distinct CDR3 sequences, 55% to 65% recorded once. This TCR came from a man in his thirties or forties with non-small cell lung cancer. Sequencing input: distant non-tumor lung tissue.

The CDR3 region is CASSYRRGFYEQYF. The CDR3 bases are TGTGCCAGCAGTTACAGGCGGGGGTTCTACGAGCAGTACTTC. The rearrangement joins TRBV6-5 to TRBJ2-7; 7 bases map to TRBD2. V trimming: 2 bases; J trimming: 3 bases; junction bases outside the gene matches: 4. Germline CDR1 reads MNHEY; CDR2 reads SVGAGI. This CDR3 is 14 amino acids long.